This TCR beta chain was retrieved from a study of CD8+ T cells in alopecia areata. Across the whole study: Female C3H/HeJ recipients aged roughly 7-10 weeks got skin from C3H/HeJ graft donors aged roughly 6-13 months that had spontaneous alopecia.

Extraction and reverse transcription of RNA yielded cDNA as the sequencing template. The table came from immunoSEQ multiplex PCR; TCRdb's copy has only in-frame clones and leaves some out. This sample has under 350,000 clones, each found more than once. Study results and limitations: There were also resident alphabeta T cells of normal skin sequenced in scalp samples. Clonality was higher in lesional than normal scalp, especially in alopecia totalis/universalis.

This clone has more than one count but fewer than ten. The antigen is not known. A read error is possible here, since a much larger clone lies one base away. The genes are named according to mouse. The read comes to an end 4 residues before the CDR3 does, leaving the germline J gene to fill in the end. Pooled cells of cutaneous lymph node origin were sorted on CD4, CD8alpha, NKG2D, NKG2ACE and other markers. V was shortened by 4 bases and J by 0 bases, with 8 bases between the two germline ends. The CDR3 loop spans 13 amino acids. Germline CDR1 and CDR2: FNHDT and SITEND (reference sequence). The sample was CD4+ T cells sorted from a lymph node. The genes are TRBV19 and TRBJ2-7; a possible D gene is TRBD1 (6 bases). The receptor was derived from a C3H/HeJ mouse with alopecia areata. The strain's MHC haplotype is H2-k. The CDR3 loop reads CASSQDSSYEQYF. Partial CDR3 DNA: TGTGCCAGCAGTCAGGACAGCTCCTAT.